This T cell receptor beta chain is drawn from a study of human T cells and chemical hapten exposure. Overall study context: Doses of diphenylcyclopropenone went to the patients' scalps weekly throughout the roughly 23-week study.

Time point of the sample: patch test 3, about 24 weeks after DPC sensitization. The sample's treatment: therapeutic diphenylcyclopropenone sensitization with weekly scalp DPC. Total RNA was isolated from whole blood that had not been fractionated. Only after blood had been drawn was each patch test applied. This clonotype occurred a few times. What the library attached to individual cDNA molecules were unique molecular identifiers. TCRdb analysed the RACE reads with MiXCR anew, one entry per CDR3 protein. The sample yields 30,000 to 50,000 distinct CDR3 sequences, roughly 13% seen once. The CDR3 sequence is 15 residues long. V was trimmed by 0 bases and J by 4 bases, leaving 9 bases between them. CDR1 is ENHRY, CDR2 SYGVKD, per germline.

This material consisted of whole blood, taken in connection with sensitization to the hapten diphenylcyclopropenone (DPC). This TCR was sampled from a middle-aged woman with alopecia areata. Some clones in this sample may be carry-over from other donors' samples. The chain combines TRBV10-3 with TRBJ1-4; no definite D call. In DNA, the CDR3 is TGTGCCATCAGTGAGTCGAGGCAGAATAATGAAAAACTGTTTTTT. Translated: CAISESRQNNEKLFF.